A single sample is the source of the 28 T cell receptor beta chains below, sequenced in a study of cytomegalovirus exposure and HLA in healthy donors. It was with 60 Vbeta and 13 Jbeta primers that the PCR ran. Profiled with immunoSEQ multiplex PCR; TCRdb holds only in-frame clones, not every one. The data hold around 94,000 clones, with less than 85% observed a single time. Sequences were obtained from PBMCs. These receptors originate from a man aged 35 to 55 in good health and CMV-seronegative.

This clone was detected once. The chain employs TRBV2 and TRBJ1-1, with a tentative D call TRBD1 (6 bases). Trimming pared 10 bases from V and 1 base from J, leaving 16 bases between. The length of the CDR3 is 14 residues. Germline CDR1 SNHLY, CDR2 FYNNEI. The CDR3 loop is CATSRGGRNTEAFF. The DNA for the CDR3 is TGTGCCACCTCTAGGGGGGGCAGGAACACTGAAGCTTTCTTT.

This chain's CDR3 is CASSERQGVDSYNSPLHF. The CDR3 coding sequence is TGTGCCAGCAGTGAACGGCAGGGGGTAGACTCCTATAATTCACCCCTCCACTTT. The chain uses TRBV6-1 and TRBJ1-6; 7 nucleotides line up with TRBD1. The trim removed 2 bases at V and 0 bases at J, leaving 7 bases unmatched. This CDR3 comprises 18 residues. CDR1 is MNHNS, CDR2 SASEGT, per germline.

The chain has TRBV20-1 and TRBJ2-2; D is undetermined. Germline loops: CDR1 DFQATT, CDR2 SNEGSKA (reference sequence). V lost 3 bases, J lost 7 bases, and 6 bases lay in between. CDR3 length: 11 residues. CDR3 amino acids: CSARRSGELFF. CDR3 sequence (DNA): TGCAGTGCTAGGAGGAGCGGGGAGCTGTTTTTT.

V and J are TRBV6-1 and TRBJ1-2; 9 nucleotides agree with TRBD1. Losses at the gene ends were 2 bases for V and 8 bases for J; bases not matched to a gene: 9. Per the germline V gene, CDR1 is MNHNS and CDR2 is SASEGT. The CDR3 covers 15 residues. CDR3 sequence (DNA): TGTGCCAGCAGTGAAAGGACAGGGGAATTCAGGGGCTACACCTTC. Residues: CASSERTGEFRGYTF.

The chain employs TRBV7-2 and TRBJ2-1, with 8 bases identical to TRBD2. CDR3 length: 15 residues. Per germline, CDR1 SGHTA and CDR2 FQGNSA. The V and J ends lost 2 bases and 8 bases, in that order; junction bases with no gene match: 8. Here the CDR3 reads CASSLNGGAKDEQFF. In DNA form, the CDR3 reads TGTGCCAGCAGCTTAAACGGGGGGGCAAAGGATGAGCAGTTCTTC.

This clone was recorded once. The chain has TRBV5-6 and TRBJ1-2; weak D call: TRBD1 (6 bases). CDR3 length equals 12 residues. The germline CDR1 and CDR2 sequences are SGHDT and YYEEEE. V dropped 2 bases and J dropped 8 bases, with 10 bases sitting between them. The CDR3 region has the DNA TGTGCCAGCAGCTTTACAGGGAACGGCTACACCTTC. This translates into CASSFTGNGYTF.

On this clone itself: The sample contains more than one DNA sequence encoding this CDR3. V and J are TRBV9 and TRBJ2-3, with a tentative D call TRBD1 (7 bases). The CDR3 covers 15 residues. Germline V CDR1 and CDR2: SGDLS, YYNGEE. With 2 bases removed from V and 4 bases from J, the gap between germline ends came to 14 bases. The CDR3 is CASSVGGQGADTQYF. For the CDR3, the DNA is TGTGCCAGCAGCGTGGGAGGTCAGGGGGCAGATACGCAGTATTTT.

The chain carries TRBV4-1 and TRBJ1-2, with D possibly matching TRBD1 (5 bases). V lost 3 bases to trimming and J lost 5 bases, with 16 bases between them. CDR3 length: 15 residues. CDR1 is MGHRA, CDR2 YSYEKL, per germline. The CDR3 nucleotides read TGCGCCAGCAGCCATGGGGGACTCGGGGGGTATGGCTACACCTTC. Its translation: CASSHGGLGGYGYTF.

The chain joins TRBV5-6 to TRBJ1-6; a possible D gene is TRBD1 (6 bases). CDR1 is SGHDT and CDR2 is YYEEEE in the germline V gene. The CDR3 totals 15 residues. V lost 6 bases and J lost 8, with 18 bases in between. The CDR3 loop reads CASTFGRGSDSPLHF. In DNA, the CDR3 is TGTGCCAGCACCTTCGGCAGGGGCTCGGATTCACCCCTCCACTTT.

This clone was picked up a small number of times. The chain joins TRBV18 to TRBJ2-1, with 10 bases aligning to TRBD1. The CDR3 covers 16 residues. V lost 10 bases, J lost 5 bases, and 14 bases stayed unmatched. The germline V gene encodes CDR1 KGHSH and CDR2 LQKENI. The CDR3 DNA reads TGTGCCACCCCCCTCTCCGGGACAGGGGTTAACAATGAGCAGTTCTTC. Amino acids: CATPLSGTGVNNEQFF.

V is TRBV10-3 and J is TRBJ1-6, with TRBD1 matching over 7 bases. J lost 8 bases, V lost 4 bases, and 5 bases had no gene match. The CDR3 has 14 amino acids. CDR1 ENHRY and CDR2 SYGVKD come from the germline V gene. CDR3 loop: CAISGDSGDSPLHF. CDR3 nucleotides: TGTGCCATCAGTGGGGACAGCGGTGATTCACCCCTCCACTTT.

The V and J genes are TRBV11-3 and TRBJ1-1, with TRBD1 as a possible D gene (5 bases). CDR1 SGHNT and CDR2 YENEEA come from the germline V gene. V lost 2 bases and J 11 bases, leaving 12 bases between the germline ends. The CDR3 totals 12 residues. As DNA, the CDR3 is TGTGCCAGCAGCTTAAGTGCGGGGGAGGCTTTCTTT. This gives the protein CASSLSAGEAFF.

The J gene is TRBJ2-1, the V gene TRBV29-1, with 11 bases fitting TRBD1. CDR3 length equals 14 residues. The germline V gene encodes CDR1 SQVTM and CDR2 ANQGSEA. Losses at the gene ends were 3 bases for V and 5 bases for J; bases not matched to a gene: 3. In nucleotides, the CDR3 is TGCAGCGTTGAGGGACAGGGGGTACACAATGAGCAGTTCTTC. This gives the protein CSVEGQGVHNEQFF.

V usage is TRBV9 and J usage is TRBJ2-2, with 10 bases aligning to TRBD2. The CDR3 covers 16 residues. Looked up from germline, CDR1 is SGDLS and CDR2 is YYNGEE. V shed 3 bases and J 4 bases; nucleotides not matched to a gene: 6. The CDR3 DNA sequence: TGTGCCAGCAGCGCCGGACTAGCGGCGGGCACCGGGGAGCTGTTTTTT. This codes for CASSAGLAAGTGELFF.

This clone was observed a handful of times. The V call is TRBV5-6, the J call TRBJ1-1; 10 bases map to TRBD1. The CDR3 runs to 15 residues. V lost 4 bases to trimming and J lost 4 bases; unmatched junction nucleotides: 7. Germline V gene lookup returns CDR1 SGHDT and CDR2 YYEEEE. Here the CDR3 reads CASSRYRDRGTEAFF. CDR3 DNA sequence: TGTGCCAGCAGCAGATACCGGGACAGGGGCACTGAAGCTTTCTTT.

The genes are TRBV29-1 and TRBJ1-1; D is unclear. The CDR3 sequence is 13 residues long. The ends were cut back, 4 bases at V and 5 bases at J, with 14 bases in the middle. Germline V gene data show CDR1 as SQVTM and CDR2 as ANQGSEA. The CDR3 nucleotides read TGCAGCGTTGCTAGTCAGCCGAGGACTGAAGCTTTCTTT. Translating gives CSVASQPRTEAFF. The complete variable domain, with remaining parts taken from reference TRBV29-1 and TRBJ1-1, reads SAVISQKPSRDICQRGTSLTIQCQVDSQVTMMFWYRQQPGQSLTLIATANQGSEATYESGFVIDKFPISRPNLTFSTLTVSNMSPEDSSIYLCSVASQPRTEAFFGQGTRLTVV.

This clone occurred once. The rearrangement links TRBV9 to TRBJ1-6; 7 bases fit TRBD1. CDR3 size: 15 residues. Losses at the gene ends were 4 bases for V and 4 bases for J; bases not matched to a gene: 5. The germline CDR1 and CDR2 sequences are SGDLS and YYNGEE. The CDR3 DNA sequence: TGTGCCAGCAGCCCTCGGGACAGTTATAATTCACCCCTCCACTTT. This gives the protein CASSPRDSYNSPLHF.

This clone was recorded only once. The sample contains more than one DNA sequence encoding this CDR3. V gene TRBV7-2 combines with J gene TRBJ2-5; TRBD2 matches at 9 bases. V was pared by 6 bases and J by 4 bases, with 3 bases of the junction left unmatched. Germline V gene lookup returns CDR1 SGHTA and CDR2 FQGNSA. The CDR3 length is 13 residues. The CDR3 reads CASRAGGAETQYF. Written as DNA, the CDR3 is TGTGCCAGCAGAGCGGGGGGCGCAGAGACCCAGTACTTC.

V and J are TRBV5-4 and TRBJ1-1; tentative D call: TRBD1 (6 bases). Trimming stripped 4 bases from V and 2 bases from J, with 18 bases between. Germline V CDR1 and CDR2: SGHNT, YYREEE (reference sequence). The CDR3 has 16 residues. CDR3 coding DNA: TGTGCCAGCAGCCAGAACATTAGGACAGTAAACACTGAAGCTTTCTTT. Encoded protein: CASSQNIRTVNTEAFF.

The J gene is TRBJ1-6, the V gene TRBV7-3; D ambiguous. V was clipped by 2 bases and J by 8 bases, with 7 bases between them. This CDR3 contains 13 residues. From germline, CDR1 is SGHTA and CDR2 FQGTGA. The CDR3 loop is CASSLSGDSPLHF. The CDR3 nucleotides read TGTGCCAGCAGCTTATCTGGAGATTCACCCCTCCACTTT.

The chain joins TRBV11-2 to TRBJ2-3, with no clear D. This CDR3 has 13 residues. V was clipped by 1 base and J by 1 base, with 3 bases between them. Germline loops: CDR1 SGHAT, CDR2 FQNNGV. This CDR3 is CASSLAGTDTQYF. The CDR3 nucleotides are TGTGCCAGCAGCTTAGCAGGCACAGATACGCAGTATTTT. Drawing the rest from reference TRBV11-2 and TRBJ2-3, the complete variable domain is EAGVAQSPRYKIIEKRQSVAFWCNPISGHATLYWYQQILGQGPKLLIQFQNNGVVDDSQLPKDRFSAERLKGVDSTLKIQPAKLEDSAVYLCASSLAGTDTQYFGPGTRLTVL.

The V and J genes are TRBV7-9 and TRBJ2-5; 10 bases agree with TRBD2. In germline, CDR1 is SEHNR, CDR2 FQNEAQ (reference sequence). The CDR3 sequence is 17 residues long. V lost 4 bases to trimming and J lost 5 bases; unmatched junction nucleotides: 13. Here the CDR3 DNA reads TGTGCCAGCAGCTCCCGGACTAGCGGCCGAATTTCGGAGACCCAGTACTTC. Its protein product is CASSSRTSGRISETQYF.

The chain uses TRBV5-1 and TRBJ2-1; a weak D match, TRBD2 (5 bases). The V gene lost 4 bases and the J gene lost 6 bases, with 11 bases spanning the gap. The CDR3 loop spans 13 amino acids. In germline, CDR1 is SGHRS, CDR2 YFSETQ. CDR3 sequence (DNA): TGCGCCAGCAGCCCACACCTAGCCAATGAGCAGTTCTTC. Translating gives CASSPHLANEQFF.

CDR3 bases: TGCGCCAGCAGTCAATCCCCCCGCAGGGTGGGCTATGGCTACACCTTC. Translation: CASSQSPRRVGYGYTF. This chain links TRBV23-1 with TRBJ1-2; a possible D gene is TRBD1 (5 bases). TRBV23-1 is annotated as an ORF whose role is uncertain. This CDR3 region has 16 residues. Trimming stripped 0 bases from V and 4 bases from J, with 15 bases between.

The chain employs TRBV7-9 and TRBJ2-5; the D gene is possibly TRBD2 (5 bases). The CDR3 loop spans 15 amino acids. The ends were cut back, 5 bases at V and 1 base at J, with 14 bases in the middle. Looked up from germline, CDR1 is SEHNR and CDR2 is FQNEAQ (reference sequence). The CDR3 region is CASSEVRGTQETQYF. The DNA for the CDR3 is TGTGCCAGCAGCGAGGTCCGGGGAACCCAAGAGACCCAGTACTTC.

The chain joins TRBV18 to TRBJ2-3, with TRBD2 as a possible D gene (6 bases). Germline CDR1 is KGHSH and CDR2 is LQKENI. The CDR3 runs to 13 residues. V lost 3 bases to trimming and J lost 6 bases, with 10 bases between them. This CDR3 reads CASSPGGVDTQYF. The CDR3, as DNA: TGTGCCAGCTCACCCGGAGGGGTGGATACGCAGTATTTT.

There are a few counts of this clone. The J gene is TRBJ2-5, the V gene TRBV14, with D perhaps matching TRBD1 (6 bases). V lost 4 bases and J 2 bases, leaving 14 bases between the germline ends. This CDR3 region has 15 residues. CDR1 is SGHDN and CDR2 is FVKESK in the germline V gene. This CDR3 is CASSLDRPPQETQYF. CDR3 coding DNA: TGTGCCAGCAGCCTTGACAGGCCCCCTCAAGAGACCCAGTACTTC.

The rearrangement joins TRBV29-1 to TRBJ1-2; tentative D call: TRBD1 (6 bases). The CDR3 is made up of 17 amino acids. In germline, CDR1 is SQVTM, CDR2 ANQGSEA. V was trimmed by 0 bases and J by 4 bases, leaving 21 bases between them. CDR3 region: CSVEDPWAGVGSYGYTF. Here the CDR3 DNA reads TGCAGCGTTGAAGACCCTTGGGCAGGGGTAGGTTCCTATGGCTACACCTTC.